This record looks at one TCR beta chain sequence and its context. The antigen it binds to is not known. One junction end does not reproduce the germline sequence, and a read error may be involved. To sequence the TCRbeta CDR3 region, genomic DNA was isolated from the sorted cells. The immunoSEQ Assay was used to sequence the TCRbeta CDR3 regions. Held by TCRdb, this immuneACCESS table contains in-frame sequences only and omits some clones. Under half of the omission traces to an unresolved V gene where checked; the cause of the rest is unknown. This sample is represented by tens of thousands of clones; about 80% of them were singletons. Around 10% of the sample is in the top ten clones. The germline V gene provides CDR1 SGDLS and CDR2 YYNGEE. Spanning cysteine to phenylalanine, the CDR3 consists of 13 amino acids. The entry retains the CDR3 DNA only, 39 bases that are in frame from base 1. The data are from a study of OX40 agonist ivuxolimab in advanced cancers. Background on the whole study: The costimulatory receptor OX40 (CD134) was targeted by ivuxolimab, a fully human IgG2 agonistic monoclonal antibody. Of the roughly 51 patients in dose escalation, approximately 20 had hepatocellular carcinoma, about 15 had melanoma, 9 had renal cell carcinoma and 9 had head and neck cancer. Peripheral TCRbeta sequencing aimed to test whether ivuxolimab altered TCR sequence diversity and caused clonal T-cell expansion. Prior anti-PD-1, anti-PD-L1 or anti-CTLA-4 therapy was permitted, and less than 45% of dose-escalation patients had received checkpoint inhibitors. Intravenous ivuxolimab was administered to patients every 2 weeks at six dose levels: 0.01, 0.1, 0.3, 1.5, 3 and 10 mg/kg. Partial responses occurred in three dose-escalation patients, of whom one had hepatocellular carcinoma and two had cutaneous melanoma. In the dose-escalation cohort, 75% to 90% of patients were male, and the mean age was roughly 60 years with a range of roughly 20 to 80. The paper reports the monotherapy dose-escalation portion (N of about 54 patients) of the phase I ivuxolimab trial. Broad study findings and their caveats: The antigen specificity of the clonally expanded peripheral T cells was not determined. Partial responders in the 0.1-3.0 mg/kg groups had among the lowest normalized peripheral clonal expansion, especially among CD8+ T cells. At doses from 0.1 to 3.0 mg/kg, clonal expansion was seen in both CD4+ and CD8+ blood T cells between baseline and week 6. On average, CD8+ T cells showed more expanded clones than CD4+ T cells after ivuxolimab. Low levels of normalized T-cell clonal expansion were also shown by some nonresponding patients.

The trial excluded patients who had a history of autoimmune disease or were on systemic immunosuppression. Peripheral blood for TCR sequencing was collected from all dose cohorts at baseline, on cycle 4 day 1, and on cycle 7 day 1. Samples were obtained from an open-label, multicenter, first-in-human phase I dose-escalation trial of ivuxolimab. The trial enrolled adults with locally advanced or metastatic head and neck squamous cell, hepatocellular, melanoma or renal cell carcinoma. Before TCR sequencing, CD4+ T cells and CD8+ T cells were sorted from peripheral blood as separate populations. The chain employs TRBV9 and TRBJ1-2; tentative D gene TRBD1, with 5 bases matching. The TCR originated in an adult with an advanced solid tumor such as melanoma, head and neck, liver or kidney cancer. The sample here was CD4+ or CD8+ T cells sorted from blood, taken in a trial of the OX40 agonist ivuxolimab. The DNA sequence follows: TGTGCCAGCAGCGAGCAGGGTAATTATGGCCACACCTTC. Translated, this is CASSEQGNYGHTF.